What follows are 19 T cell receptor beta chains derived from one specimen sequenced in a study of blood T cell repertoires in COVID-19. Sequenced by immunoSEQ multiplex PCR; TCRdb stores in-frame clones only, minus some. The table has under 250,000 clones, about four fifths seen once. The source material was PBMCs or T cells enriched from blood (not recorded which). The receptors come from a woman aged 45-59 years who had been exposed to COVID-19.

The chain joins TRBV3-1 (or the pseudogene TRBV3-2) to TRBJ2-7; 7 nucleotides agree with TRBD1. V lost 0 bases and J lost 11; bases outside the gene matches: 7. From germline, CDR1 is LGHDT and CDR2 YNNKEL (reference sequence). The CDR3 sequence is 13 residues long. The CDR3 DNA reads TGTGCCAGCAGCCAAGAGCTGGGGACAGCTAAGTACTTC. Protein product: CASSQELGTAKYF.

The chain has TRBV7-9 and TRBJ2-7; 8 bases map to TRBD1. Germline CDR1 and CDR2: SEHNR and FQNEAQ (reference sequence). The CDR3 is 13 residues long. The V and J ends lost 5 bases and 3 bases, in that order; junction bases with no gene match: 3. The DNA of the CDR3 is TGTGCCAGCAGCATGGGACAGGTCTACGAGCAGTACTTC. Its translation is CASSMGQVYEQYF.

The genes are TRBV27 and TRBJ1-3; TRBD1 is a possible D gene (6 bases). Trimming left V 0 bases short and J 0 bases short, with 18 bases between. Germline loops: CDR1 MNHEY, CDR2 SMNVEV (reference sequence). This CDR3 has 19 residues. DNA of the CDR3: TGTGCCAGCAGTTTATCGAACCCACAGGGTAGAGGCTCTGGAAACACCATATATTTT. Translated, it gives CASSLSNPQGRGSGNTIYF.

The chain employs TRBV6-5 and TRBJ1-6, with 7 bases identical to TRBD1. Trimming cost V 6 bases and J 6 bases; bases outside gene matches: 5. CDR1 and CDR2 (germline): MNHEY, SVGAGI. The CDR3 has 14 amino acids. The CDR3 loop reads CASSLGQSNSPLHF. The DNA of the CDR3 is TGTGCCAGCAGCCTGGGACAGTCTAATTCACCCCTCCACTTT.

The chain combines TRBV9 with TRBJ2-1; 13 positions agree with TRBD2. The CDR3 is 17 residues long. Germline V CDR1 and CDR2: SGDLS, YYNGEE. V trimming: 5 bases; J trimming: 0 bases; junction bases outside the gene matches: 5. The DNA of the CDR3 is TGTGCCAGCAGTTACGGACTAGCGGGGGTCTCCTACAATGAGCAGTTCTTC. Translated: CASSYGLAGVSYNEQFF.

This chain uses TRBV6-5 with TRBJ2-2, with a tentative D call TRBD1 (6 bases). The CDR3 is 14 amino acids. Germline CDR1 and CDR2: MNHEY and SVGAGI. V was pared by 7 bases and J by 4 bases, with 13 bases between. The CDR3 region has the DNA TGTGCCAGCACCCCTCAGGGGCCCACCGGGGAGCTGTTTTTT. This translates into CASTPQGPTGELFF.

This chain joins TRBV7-9 and TRBJ2-1; TRBD1 matches at 10 bases. The V and J ends lost 5 bases and 9 bases, in that order; junction bases with no gene match: 7. CDR1 and CDR2 (germline): SEHNR, FQNEAQ (reference sequence). The CDR3 is made up of 14 amino acids. The CDR3 nucleotides read TGTGCCAGCAGCCGAGGACAGGGGGAACGTGAGCAGTTCTTC. It specifies CASSRGQGEREQFF.

This rearrangement joins TRBV7-2 to TRBJ2-7; no firm D call. V shed 3 bases and J shed 4 bases, with 10 bases lying between them. CDR1 and CDR2 from the germline V gene are SGHTA and FQGNSA. The CDR3 length is 13 residues. The CDR3 sequence: CASSFTAPYEQYF. Written as DNA, the CDR3 is TGTGCCAGCAGCTTCACTGCCCCTTACGAGCAGTACTTC.

The chain links TRBV2 to TRBJ1-1, with D possibly TRBD1 on 6 matching bases. This CDR3 has 14 residues. Trimming removed 6 bases at V and 4 bases at J, with 15 bases between. Germline CDR1 is SNHLY and CDR2 is FYNNEI. The CDR3 reads CASSDLQGSTEAFF. The CDR3, as DNA: TGTGCCAGCAGCGATCTTCAGGGGTCCACTGAAGCTTTCTTT. Based on the CDR3 plus reference TRBV2 and TRBJ1-1, the full variable domain is EPEVTQTPSHQVTQMGQEVILRCVPISNHLYFYWYRQILGQKVEFLVSFYNNEISEKSEIFDDQFSVERPDGSNFTLKIRSTKLEDSAMYFCASSDLQGSTEAFFGQGTRLTVV.

The chain combines TRBV7-8 with TRBJ1-5; no clear D gene. The CDR3 is made up of 14 amino acids. V shed 0 bases and J shed 3 bases, with 6 bases lying between them. Germline lookup yields CDR1 SGHVS and CDR2 FQNEAQ. The CDR3 is CASSLAPSNQPQHF. In nucleotides, the CDR3 is TGTGCCAGCAGCTTAGCCCCCTCCAATCAGCCCCAGCATTTT. Combining the CDR3 with reference TRBV7-8 and TRBJ1-5 gives the whole variable domain GAGVSQSPRYKVAKRGQDVALRCDPISGHVSLFWYQQALGQGPEFLTYFQNEAQLDKSGLPSDRFFAERPEGSVSTLKIQRTQQEDSAVYLCASSLAPSNQPQHFGDGTRLSIL.

The chain carries TRBV7-2 and TRBJ1-3; D uncertain. The ends were cut back, 0 bases at V and 4 bases at J, with 7 bases in the middle. This CDR3 region has 14 residues. CDR1 is SGHTA, CDR2 FQGNSA, per germline. This chain's CDR3 is CASSLAALGNTIYF. In DNA, the CDR3 is TGTGCCAGCAGCTTAGCGGCCCTCGGAAACACCATATATTTT.

This chain connects TRBV18 to TRBJ1-1; 8 bases match TRBD1. The CDR3 has 18 amino acids. Germline V lookup: CDR1 KGHSH, CDR2 LQKENI. V lost 2 bases and J lost 0; bases outside the gene matches: 11. The CDR3 DNA reads as TGTGCCAGCTCACCAAAAATACGACAGGGGTTTATGAACACTGAAGCTTTCTTT. Amino acid sequence: CASSPKIRQGFMNTEAFF.

Here the CDR3 reads CASSFSGTTNEKLFF. The CDR3, as DNA: TGCGCCAGCAGTTTCAGTGGTACAACTAATGAAAAACTGTTTTTT. The V call is TRBV5-1, the J call TRBJ1-4, with unresolved D. V dropped 5 bases and J dropped 0 bases, with 11 bases sitting between them. Germline CDR1 SGHRS, CDR2 YFSETQ. The CDR3 extends over 15 amino acids.

The chain couples TRBV12-3 or TRBV12-4 to TRBJ2-7; D is ambiguous. The CDR3 sequence is 12 residues long. V shed 5 bases and J shed 6 bases, with 11 bases lying between them. The CDR3 spells CASSTQFSEQYF. CDR3 nucleotide sequence: TGTGCCAGCAGTACCCAGTTCTCCGAGCAGTACTTC.

This clone was detected a few times. The chain links TRBV19 to TRBJ1-1; D unresolved. Trimming cost V 0 bases and J 0 bases, with 11 bases left between them. CDR1 and CDR2 (germline): LNHDA, SQIVND (reference sequence). This CDR3 spans 16 amino acids. CDR3 bases: TGTGCCAGTAGTATAGACGGGGTAGGTGTGAACACTGAAGCTTTCTTT. This codes for CASSIDGVGVNTEAFF.

V is TRBV5-6 and J is TRBJ1-1; D ambiguous. Germline V gives CDR1 SGHDT, CDR2 YYEEEE. CDR3 length: 15 residues. V was pared by 0 bases and J by 5 bases, with 14 bases between. The CDR3 sequence is CASSLAPVMTTEAFF. The DNA for the CDR3 is TGTGCCAGCAGCTTGGCCCCCGTAATGACTACTGAAGCTTTCTTT.

The chain is built from TRBV6-5 and TRBJ1-3; possibly TRBD1 for D (6 bases). The V gene's germline CDR1 is MNHEY and CDR2 SVGAGI. The CDR3 loop spans 13 amino acids. V dropped 6 bases and J dropped 3 bases, with 9 bases sitting between them. The CDR3 loop reads CASSWDIGNTIYF. CDR3 nucleotide sequence: TGTGCCAGCAGCTGGGACATTGGAAACACCATATATTTT.

The chain is built from TRBV5-6 and TRBJ1-2; 7 bases map to TRBD1. V lost 2 bases, J lost 5 bases, and 15 bases stayed unmatched. The CDR3 is 17 residues long. The germline CDR1 and CDR2 sequences are SGHDT and YYEEEE. The CDR3 region is CASSFIGVGQAGYGYTF. The CDR3 nucleotides read TGTGCCAGCAGCTTTATCGGCGTCGGACAGGCTGGGTATGGCTACACCTTC. Drawing the rest from reference TRBV5-6 and TRBJ1-2, the complete variable domain is DAGVTQSPTHLIKTRGQQVTLRCSPKSGHDTVSWYQQALGQGPQFIFQYYEEEERQRGNFPDRFSGHQFPNYSSELNVNALLLGDSALYLCASSFIGVGQAGYGYTFGSGTRLTVV.

The chain is built from TRBV24-1 and TRBJ1-3, with 7 bases matching TRBD1. Germline V CDR1 and CDR2: KGHDR, SFDVKD. This CDR3 is built from 14 residues. Losses at the gene ends were 3 bases for V and 6 bases for J; bases not matched to a gene: 4. The CDR3 protein is CATSDTDRENTIYF. DNA for the CDR3: TGTGCCACCAGTGATACCGACAGGGAAAACACCATATATTTT.